A single T cell receptor beta chain is shown here with its context. These data belong to a study of shared clonotypes between healthy human individuals. The CDR3 length is 17 residues. Trimming took 4 bases from V and 3 from J, leaving 21 bases between them. In germline, CDR1 is LNHDA, CDR2 SQIVND (reference sequence). The method was immunoSEQ multiplex PCR; TCRdb's version includes in-frame clones alone and lacks a portion of them. The sample has some 690,000 clones; 80% to 95% are singletons. This clonotype was sampled from a young man in good health. Some clones in this sample may be carry-over from other donors' samples. This chain joins TRBV19 and TRBJ1-1; unclear D gene. Sequenced input: memory CD8+ T cells from PBMCs. Subset here: CD45RO+ cells pooled with CCR7-negative TemRA cells. CDR3 in DNA: TGTGCCAGTAGTAGTAAACTTGGACCTTACCGGGACACTGAAGCTTTCTTT. Translated, it gives CASSSKLGPYRDTEAFF.